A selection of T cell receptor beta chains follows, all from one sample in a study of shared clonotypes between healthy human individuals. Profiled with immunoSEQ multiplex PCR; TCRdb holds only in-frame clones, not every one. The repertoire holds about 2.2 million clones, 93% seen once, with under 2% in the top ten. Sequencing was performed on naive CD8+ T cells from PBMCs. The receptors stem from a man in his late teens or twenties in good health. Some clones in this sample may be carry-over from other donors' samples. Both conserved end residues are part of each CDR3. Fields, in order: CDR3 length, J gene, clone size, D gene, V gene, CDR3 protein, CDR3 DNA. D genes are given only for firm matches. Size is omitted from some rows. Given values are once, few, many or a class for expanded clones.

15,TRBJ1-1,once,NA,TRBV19,CASSILTGENTEAFF,TGTGCCAGTAGTATACTGACAGGAGAGAACACTGAAGCTTTCTTT
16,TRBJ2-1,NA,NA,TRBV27,CASGGLPGSSYNEQFF,TGTGCCAGCGGAGGACTACCCGGGAGCTCCTACAATGAGCAGTTCTTC
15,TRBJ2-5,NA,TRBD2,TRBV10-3,CAISPGLAGEETQYF,TGTGCCATCAGCCCCGGACTAGCGGGAGAGGAGACCCAGTACTTC
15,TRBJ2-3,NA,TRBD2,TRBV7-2,CASSWGGASTDTQYF,TGTGCCAGCAGCTGGGGGGGAGCTAGCACAGATACGCAGTATTTT
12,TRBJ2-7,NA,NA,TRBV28,CASSLARTEQYF,TGTGCCAGCAGTTTGGCCAGAACCGAGCAGTACTTC
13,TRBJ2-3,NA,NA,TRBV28,CASSATSTDTQYF,TGTGCCAGCAGTGCCACTTCCACAGATACGCAGTATTTT
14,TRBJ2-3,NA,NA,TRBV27,CAVSGGGGEDTQYF,TGTGCCGTCTCCGGGGGAGGTGGGGAAGATACGCAGTATTTT
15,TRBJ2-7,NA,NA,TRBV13,CASSLGGMSSYEQYF,TGTGCCAGCAGCTTGGGCGGGATGAGCTCCTACGAGCAGTACTTC
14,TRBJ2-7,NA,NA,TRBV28,CASSPIPPYGPPIF,TGTGCCAGCAGTCCCATTCCCCCATACGGTCCACCGATTTTC
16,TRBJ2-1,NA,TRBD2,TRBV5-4,CASSPSRGSSYNEQFF,TGTGCCAGCAGCCCCTCGCGGGGGAGCTCCTACAATGAGCAGTTCTTC
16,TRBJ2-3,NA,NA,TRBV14,CASSPIGVRHTDTQYF,TGTGCCAGCAGCCCAATTGGGGTCCGCCACACAGATACGCAGTATTTT
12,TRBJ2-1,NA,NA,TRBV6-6,CASSYTYNEQFF,TGTGCCAGCAGTTATACCTACAATGAGCAGTTCTTC
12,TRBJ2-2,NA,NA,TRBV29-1,CSVVVEVGELFF,TGCAGCGTTGTCGTCGAAGTCGGGGAGCTGTTTTTT
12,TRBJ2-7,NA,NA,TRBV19,CATGKQGYEQYF,TGTGCCACCGGGAAACAGGGTTACGAGCAGTACTTC
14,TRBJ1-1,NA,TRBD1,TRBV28,CASSFGQGGTEAFF,TGTGCCAGCAGTTTTGGCCAGGGGGGCACTGAAGCTTTCTTT
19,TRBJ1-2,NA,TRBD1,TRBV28,CASSLFSPTGAGANYGYTF,TGTGCCAGCAGTTTATTCAGCCCGACAGGGGCCGGAGCTAACTATGGCTACACCTTC
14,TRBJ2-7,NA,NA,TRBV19,CASSTGHWAYEQYF,TGTGCCAGTAGTACAGGACACTGGGCCTACGAGCAGTACTTC
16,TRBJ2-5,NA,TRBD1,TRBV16,CASSQLRDRGQETQYF,TGTGCCAGCAGCCAATTGCGGGACAGGGGGCAAGAGACCCAGTACTTC
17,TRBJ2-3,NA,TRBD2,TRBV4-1,CASSHLAGGPLTDTQYF,TGCGCCAGCAGCCACCTAGCGGGAGGGCCCCTGACAGATACGCAGTATTTT
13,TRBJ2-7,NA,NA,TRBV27,CASSFSSTYEQYF,TGTGCCAGCAGTTTTAGCAGTACCTACGAGCAGTACTTC
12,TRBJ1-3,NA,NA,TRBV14,CASSQRGDTIYF,TGTGCCAGCAGCCAAAGGGGGGACACCATATATTTT
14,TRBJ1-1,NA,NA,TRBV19,CASKSEYSGTEAFF,TGTGCCAGTAAGTCGGAATACAGCGGCACTGAAGCTTTCTTT
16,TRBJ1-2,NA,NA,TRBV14,CASSPTKDRSVNGYTF,TGTGCCAGCAGCCCGACTAAAGACAGGTCGGTGAATGGCTACACCTTC
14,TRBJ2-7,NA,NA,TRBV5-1,CASSVYSSEYEQYF,TGCGCCAGCAGCGTTTATAGTAGTGAGTACGAGCAGTACTTC
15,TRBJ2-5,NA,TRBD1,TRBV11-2,CASSRRTGDQETQYF,TGTGCCAGCAGCAGAAGAACAGGGGACCAAGAGACCCAGTACTTC
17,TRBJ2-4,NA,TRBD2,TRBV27,CASRGLAGGWAKNIQYF,TGTGCCAGCAGAGGACTAGCGGGAGGGTGGGCCAAAAACATTCAGTACTTC
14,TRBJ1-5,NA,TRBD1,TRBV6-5,CASRRQGGNQPQHF,TGTGCCAGCAGGAGGCAGGGGGGCAATCAGCCCCAGCATTTT
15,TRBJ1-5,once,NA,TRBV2,CASRETDGLNQPQHF,TGTGCCAGCAGGGAAACGGACGGCCTCAATCAGCCCCAGCATTTT
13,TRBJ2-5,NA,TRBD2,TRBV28,CATGLAGDETQYF,TGTGCCACAGGACTAGCGGGAGATGAGACCCAGTACTTC
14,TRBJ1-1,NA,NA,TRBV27,CASSTTGGSTEAFF,TGTGCCAGCAGTACGACCGGGGGGTCCACTGAAGCTTTCTTT
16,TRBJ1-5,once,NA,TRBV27,CASSLSYGRGVLPQHF,TGTGCCAGCAGTTTATCGTACGGGAGGGGGGTTTTGCCCCAGCATTTT
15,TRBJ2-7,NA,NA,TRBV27,CASSLKPNLHYEQYF,TGTGCCAGCAGTTTAAAACCCAACTTACACTACGAGCAGTACTTC
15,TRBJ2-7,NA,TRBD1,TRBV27,CASSLVGTGGYEQYF,TGTGCCAGCAGTTTAGTCGGGACAGGGGGCTACGAGCAGTACTTC
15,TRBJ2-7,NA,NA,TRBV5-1,CASSLGGRDSYEQYF,TGCGCCAGCAGCTTGGGGGGTCGGGACTCCTACGAGCAGTACTTC
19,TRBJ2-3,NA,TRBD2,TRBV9,CASSSLAGGLQSSTDTQYF,TGTGCCAGCAGCTCGCTAGCGGGAGGGCTACAGTCTAGCACAGATACGCAGTATTTT
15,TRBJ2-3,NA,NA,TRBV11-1,CASSTGTVSTDTQYF,TGTGCCAGCAGCACCGGGACGGTGAGCACAGATACGCAGTATTTT
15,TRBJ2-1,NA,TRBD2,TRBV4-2,CASSQGTSNYNEQFF,TGTGCCAGCAGCCAAGGGACTAGCAACTACAATGAGCAGTTCTTC
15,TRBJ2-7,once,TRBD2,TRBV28,CASSLTSGRAGEQYF,TGTGCCAGCAGTTTAACTAGCGGGAGGGCTGGAGAGCAGTACTTC
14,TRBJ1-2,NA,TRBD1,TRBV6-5,CASRPPDRAHGYTF,TGTGCCAGCAGGCCCCCCGACAGGGCCCATGGCTACACCTTC
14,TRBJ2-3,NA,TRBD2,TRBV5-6,CASTDSGSGDTQYF,TGTGCCAGCACCGATAGCGGGAGTGGGGATACGCAGTATTTT
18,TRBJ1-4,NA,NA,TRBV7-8,CASSLEGTHLTSNEKLFF,TGTGCCAGCAGCTTAGAGGGGACACATCTTACCTCTAATGAAAAACTGTTTTTT
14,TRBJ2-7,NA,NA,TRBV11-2,CASSPWAQEYEQYF,TGTGCCAGCAGCCCATGGGCACAGGAGTACGAGCAGTACTTC
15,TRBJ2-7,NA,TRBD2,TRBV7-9,CASSIERLAPYEQYF,TGTGCCAGCAGCATCGAGAGACTAGCTCCCTACGAGCAGTACTTC
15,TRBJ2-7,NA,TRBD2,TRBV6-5,CASSWEREVSYEQYF,TGTGCCAGCAGTTGGGAGCGGGAGGTGTCCTACGAGCAGTACTTC
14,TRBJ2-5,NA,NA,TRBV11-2,CASSLTGRLETQYF,TGTGCCAGCTCCCTGACAGGCCGCCTGGAGACCCAGTACTTC
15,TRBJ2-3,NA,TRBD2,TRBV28,CASSKGLAGTDTQYF,TGTGCCAGCAGTAAAGGACTAGCGGGAACAGATACGCAGTATTTT
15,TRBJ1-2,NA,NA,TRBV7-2,CASSTLLGGYYGYTF,TGTGCCAGCAGCACCCTATTGGGAGGGTATTATGGCTACACCTTC
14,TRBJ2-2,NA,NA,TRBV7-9,CASSLGPGAGELFF,TGTGCCAGCAGCTTAGGACCCGGGGCCGGGGAGCTGTTTTTT